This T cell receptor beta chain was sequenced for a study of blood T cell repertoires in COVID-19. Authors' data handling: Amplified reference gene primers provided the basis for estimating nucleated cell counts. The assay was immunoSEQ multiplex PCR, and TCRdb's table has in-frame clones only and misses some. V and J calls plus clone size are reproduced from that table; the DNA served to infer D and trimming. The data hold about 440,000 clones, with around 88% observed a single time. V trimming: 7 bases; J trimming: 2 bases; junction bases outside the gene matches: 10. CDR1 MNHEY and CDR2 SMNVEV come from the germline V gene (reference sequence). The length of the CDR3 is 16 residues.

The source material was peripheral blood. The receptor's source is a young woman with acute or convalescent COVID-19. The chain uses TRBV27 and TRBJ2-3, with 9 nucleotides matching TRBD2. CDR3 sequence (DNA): TGTGCCAGCACAGGGGCGGGGGGGCGAGTCACAGATACGCAGTATTTT. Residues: CASTGAGGRVTDTQYF.